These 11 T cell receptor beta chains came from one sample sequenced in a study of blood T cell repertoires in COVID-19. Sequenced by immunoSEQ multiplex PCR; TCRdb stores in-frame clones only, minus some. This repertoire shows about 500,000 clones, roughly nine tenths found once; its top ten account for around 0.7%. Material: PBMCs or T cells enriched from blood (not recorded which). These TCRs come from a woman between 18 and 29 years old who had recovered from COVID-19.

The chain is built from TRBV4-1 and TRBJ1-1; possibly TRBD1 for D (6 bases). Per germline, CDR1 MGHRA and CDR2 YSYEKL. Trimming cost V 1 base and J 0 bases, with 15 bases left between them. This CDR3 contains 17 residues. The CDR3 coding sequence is TGCGCCAGCAGCCAAGTGGACAGACAATACTTGAACACTGAAGCTTTCTTT. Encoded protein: CASSQVDRQYLNTEAFF.

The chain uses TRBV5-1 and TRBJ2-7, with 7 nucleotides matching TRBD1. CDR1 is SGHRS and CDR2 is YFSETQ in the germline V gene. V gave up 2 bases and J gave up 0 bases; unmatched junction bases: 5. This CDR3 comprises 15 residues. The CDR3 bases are TGCGCCAGCAGCTTAACAGGGGTTTCCTCCTACGAGCAGTACTTC. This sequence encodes CASSLTGVSSYEQYF.

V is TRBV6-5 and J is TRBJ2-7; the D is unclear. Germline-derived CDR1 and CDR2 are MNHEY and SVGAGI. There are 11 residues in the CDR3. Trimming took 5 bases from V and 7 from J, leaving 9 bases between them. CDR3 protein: CASSPIGEQYF. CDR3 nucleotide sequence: TGTGCCAGCAGTCCCATCGGTGAGCAGTACTTC.

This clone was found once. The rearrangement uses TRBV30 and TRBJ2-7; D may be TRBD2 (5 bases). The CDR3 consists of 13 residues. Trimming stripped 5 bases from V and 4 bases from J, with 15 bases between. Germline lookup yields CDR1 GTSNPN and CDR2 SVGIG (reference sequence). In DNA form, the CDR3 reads TGTGCCTGGGACGAGGGTACGGCATACGAGCAGTACTTC. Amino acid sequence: CAWDEGTAYEQYF.

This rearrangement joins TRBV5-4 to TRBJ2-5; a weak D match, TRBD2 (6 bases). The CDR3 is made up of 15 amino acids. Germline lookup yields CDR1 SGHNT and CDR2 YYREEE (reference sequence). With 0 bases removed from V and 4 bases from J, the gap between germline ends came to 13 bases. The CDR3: CASSLAGGGGETQYF. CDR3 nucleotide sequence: TGTGCCAGCAGCTTGGCCGGGGGAGGAGGAGAGACCCAGTACTTC.

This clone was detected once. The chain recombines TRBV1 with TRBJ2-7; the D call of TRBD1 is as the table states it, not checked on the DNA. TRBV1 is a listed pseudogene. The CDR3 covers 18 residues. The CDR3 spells CTSSQDGVWTGWVKEQYF. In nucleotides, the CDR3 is TGCACCAGCAGCCAAGATGGGGTATGGACAGGTTGGGTCAAGGAGCAGTACTTC.

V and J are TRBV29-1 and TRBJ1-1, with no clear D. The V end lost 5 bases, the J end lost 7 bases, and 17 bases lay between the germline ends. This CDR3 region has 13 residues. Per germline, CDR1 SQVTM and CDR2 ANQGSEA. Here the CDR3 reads CSVSRAREGEAFF. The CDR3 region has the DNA TGCAGCGTTAGCCGGGCCCGCGAGGGTGAAGCTTTCTTT. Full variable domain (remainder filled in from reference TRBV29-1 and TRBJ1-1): SAVISQKPSRDICQRGTSLTIQCQVDSQVTMMFWYRQQPGQSLTLIATANQGSEATYESGFVIDKFPISRPNLTFSTLTVSNMSPEDSSIYLCSVSRAREGEAFFGQGTRLTVV.

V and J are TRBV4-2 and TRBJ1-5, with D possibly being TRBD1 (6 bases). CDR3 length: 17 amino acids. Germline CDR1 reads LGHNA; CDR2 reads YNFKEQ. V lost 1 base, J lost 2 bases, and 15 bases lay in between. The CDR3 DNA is TGTGCCAGCAGCCAAGCGATGACAGGCGAGGGCAATCAGCCCCAGCATTTT. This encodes CASSQAMTGEGNQPQHF.

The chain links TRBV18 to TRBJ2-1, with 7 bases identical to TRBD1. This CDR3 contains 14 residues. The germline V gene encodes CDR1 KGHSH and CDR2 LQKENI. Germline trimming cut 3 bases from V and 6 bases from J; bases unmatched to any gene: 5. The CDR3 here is CASSPWDSLNEQFF. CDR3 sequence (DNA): TGTGCCAGCTCACCCTGGGACAGCCTCAATGAGCAGTTCTTC.

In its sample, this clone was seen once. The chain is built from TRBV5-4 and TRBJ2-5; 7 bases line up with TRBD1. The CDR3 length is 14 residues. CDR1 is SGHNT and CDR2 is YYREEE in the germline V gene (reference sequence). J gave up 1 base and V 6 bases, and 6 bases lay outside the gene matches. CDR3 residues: CASTITGAQETQYF. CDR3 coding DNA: TGTGCCAGCACCATAACAGGGGCCCAAGAGACCCAGTACTTC.

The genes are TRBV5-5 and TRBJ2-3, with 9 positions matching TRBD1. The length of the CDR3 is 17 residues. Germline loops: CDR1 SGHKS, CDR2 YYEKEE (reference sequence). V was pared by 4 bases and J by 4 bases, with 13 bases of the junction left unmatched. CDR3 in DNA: TGTGCCAGCAGCCCATACCGGGACAGGGTGGGGTCAGATACGCAGTATTTT. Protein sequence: CASSPYRDRVGSDTQYF.